This record concerns one T cell receptor beta chain sequence. Antigen specificity is unknown. This sample was taken from a study of PD-1 blockade in mismatch repair-deficient tumors. Assay used: immunoSEQ multiplex PCR; TCRdb lists only in-frame clones, some missing. The sample holds about 110,000 clones; roughly 80% are singletons and the top ten take 4% to 6%. Study observations and caveats: Rapid post-treatment expansion, then contraction, generally preceding radiologic response, marked tumor-resident clones.

There are 15 residues in the CDR3. Germline trimming cut 3 bases from V and 7 bases from J; bases unmatched to any gene: 10. Per germline, CDR1 SGDLS and CDR2 YYNGEE. The chain uses TRBV9 and TRBJ2-1; 7 nucleotides match TRBD2. The clonotype comes from an adult with mismatch repair-deficient cancer. The sample here was peripheral blood, taken roughly 13 months after starting pembrolizumab. The CDR3 bases are TGTGCCAGCAGCGGCGGGAGCTCTATGTTGAATGAGCAGTTCTTC. Encoded protein: CASSGGSSMLNEQFF.